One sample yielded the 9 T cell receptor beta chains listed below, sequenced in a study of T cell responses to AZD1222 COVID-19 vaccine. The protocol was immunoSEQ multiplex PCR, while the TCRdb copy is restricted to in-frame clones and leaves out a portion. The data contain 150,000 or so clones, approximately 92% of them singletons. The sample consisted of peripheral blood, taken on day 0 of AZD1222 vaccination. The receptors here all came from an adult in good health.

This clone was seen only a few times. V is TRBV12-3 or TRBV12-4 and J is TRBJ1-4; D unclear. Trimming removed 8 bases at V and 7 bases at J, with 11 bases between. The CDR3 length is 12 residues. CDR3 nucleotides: TGTGCCAGCTCTAACCGTGGTGAAAAACTGTTTTTT. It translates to CASSNRGEKLFF.

CDR3 bases: TGTGCCAGCAGCTCAATTATAGGACTAGCGGGGGGATTGAGCTCCTACAATGAGCAGTTCTTC. Translating gives CASSSIIGLAGGLSSYNEQFF. The chain uses TRBV7-3 and TRBJ2-1, with TRBD2 matching over 14 bases. Germline CDR1 SGHTA, CDR2 FQGTGA. The CDR3 runs to 21 residues. The trim removed 4 bases at V and 0 bases at J, leaving 14 bases unmatched.

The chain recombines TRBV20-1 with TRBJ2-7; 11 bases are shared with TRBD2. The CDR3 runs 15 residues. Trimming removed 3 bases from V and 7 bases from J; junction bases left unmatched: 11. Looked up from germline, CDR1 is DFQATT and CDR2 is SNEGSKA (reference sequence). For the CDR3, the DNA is TGCAGTGCTAGTCAGGTAACTAGCGGGAGAGTTGAGCAGTACTTC. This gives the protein CSASQVTSGRVEQYF.

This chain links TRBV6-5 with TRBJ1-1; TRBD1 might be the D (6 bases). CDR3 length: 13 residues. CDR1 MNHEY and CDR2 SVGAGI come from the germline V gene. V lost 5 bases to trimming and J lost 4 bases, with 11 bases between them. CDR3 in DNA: TGTGCCAGCAGTACAGGGCGCGGCACTGAAGCTTTCTTT. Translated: CASSTGRGTEAFF.

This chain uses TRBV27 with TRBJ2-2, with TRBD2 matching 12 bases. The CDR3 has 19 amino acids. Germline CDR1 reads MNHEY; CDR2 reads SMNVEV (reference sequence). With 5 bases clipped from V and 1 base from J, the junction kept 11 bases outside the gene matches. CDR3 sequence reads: CASSRGVGLAGRNTGELFF. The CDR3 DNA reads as TGTGCCAGCAGTCGGGGGGTAGGACTAGCGGGACGGAACACCGGGGAGCTGTTTTTT.

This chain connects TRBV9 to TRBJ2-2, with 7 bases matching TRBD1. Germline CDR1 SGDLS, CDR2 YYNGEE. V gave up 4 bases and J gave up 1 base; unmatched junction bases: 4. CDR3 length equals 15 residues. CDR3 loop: CASSPRQGNTGELFF. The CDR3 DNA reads TGTGCCAGCAGCCCTAGACAGGGGAACACCGGGGAGCTGTTTTTT. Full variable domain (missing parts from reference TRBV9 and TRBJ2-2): DSGVTQTPKHLITATGQRVTLRCSPRSGDLSVYWYQQSLDQGLQFLIQYYNGEERAKGNILERFSAQQFPDLHSELNLSSLELGDSALYFCASSPRQGNTGELFFGEGSRLTVL.

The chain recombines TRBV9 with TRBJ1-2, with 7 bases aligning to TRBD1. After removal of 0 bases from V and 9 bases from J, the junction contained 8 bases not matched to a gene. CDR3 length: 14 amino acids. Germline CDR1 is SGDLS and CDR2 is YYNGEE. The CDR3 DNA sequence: TGTGCCAGCAGCGTAGCGGGGACAGCGCTACGCTACACCTTC. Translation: CASSVAGTALRYTF.

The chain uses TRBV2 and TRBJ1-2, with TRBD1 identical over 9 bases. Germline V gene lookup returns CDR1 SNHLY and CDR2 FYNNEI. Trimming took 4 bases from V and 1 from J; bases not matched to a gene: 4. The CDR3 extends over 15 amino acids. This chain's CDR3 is CASSVEGQGNYGYTF. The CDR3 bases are TGTGCCAGCAGTGTAGAGGGACAGGGTAACTATGGCTACACCTTC. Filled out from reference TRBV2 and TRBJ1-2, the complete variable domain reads EPEVTQTPSHQVTQMGQEVILRCVPISNHLYFYWYRQILGQKVEFLVSFYNNEISEKSEIFDDQFSVERPDGSNFTLKIRSTKLEDSAMYFCASSVEGQGNYGYTFGSGTRLTVV.

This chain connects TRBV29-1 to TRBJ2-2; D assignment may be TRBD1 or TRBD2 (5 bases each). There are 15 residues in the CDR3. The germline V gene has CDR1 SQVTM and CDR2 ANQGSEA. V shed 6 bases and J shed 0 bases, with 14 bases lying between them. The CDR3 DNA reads TGCAGCGTGGCCCGTATGGGGGCGAACACCGGGGAGCTGTTTTTT. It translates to CSVARMGANTGELFF.